This T cell receptor beta chain was captured by sequencing in a study of prognosis after radiotherapy for stage I lung cancer. The CDR3 is 12 amino acids. V shed 5 bases and J shed 6 bases, with 8 bases lying between them. Germline V gene lookup returns CDR1 MNHNS and CDR2 SASEGT. The genomic DNA TCR beta CDR3 region underwent two rounds of multiplex PCR. TRBV and TRBJ genes each had their own specific primers in first-round PCR. TCRdb redid the calling of the multiplex PCR reads with MiXCR, one entry per CDR3 protein. The sample lists around 19,000 distinct CDR3 sequences; 50% were seen once. By sample share, this clonotype is medium-sized.

The source is a donor aged 50 or older with non-small cell lung cancer. The input for sequencing was PBMCs, taken before or after stereotactic body radiation therapy (not recorded which). The gene calls are TRBV6-1 and TRBJ1-5; TRBD1 is a possible D gene (6 bases). CDR3 loop: CASSQGSQPQHF. Here the CDR3 DNA reads TGTGCCAGCAGTCAGGGGTCTCAGCCCCAGCATTTT.